These 13 T cell receptor beta chains share one sample of origin, sequenced in a study of Ad26.COV2.S vaccination and SARS-CoV-2 variants. Treatment noted: roughly 18 received Ad26.COV2.S at low or high dose, single or two shots; several received placebo; per-sample allocation not given. It was on day 63 after the first vaccine or placebo injection that samples were taken. Profiled with immunoSEQ multiplex PCR; TCRdb holds only in-frame clones, not every one. The sample shows under 400,000 clones, around nine tenths of them seen only once. Sample: peripheral blood, taken in a trial of Ad26.COV2.S vaccine versus placebo. Receptors originate from a person aged 18-65 years who received the Ad26.COV2.S COVID-19 vaccine or a placebo.

V and J are TRBV25-1 and TRBJ1-2, with D unclear. Germline V gene data show CDR1 as MGHDK and CDR2 as SYGVNS. The V end was cut by 4 bases, the J end by 4 bases, with 13 bases between. The CDR3 runs 14 residues. The CDR3 nucleotides are TGTGCCAGCAGTGTGGCCAGTTCCGTCTATGGCTACACCTTC. Translation gives CASSVASSVYGYTF.

V and J are TRBV4-3 and TRBJ2-2; 8 nucleotides agree with TRBD1. With the DNA end fitting TRBJ1-3 better, the J assignment may be wrong. The CDR3 length is 16 residues. The germline V gene encodes CDR1 LGHNA and CDR2 YSLEER. The CDR3 DNA is TGCGCCAGCAGCCAAGTGGCACAGGGGGTGGGAAACACCATATATTTT. Its translation is CASSQVAQGVGNTIYF.

The chain employs TRBV18 and TRBJ1-2; D ambiguous. In germline, CDR1 is KGHSH, CDR2 LQKENI. V was pared by 5 bases and J by 5 bases, with 21 bases between. This CDR3 contains 16 residues. CDR3 coding DNA: TGTGCCAGCTCAGTGTCGGTTAGTCCTGGCGGGTATGGCTACACCTTC. Amino acid sequence: CASSVSVSPGGYGYTF.

V and J are TRBV7-3 and TRBJ2-1; 7 positions agree with TRBD1. Germline V lookup: CDR1 SGHTA, CDR2 FQGTGA. J was trimmed by 0 bases and V by 6 bases; bases with no gene match: 2. There are 14 residues in the CDR3. The CDR3 DNA is TGTGCCAGCAGGAGGACAGGCTCCTACAATGAGCAGTTCTTC. Its translation: CASRRTGSYNEQFF.

V is TRBV20-1 and J is TRBJ2-3; D not certain. The germline V gene has CDR1 DFQATT and CDR2 SNEGSKA (reference sequence). The CDR3 consists of 11 residues. V lost 6 bases, J lost 0 bases, and 4 bases lay in between. CDR3 sequence reads: CSARSTDTQYF. CDR3 in DNA: TGCAGTGCCCGGAGCACAGATACGCAGTATTTT.

The chain carries TRBV6-2 or TRBV6-3 and TRBJ2-5, with a possible D match to TRBD2 (7 bases). Looked up from germline, CDR1 is MNHEY and CDR2 is SVGEGT. V shed 2 bases and J shed 2 bases, with 27 bases lying between them. The CDR3 has 20 amino acids. The CDR3 reads CASSYDPRGAPLGRQETQYF. For the CDR3, the DNA is TGTGCCAGCAGTTACGACCCACGGGGGGCGCCCCTTGGGAGACAAGAGACCCAGTACTTC.

This clone has a single count. The chain carries TRBV5-1 and TRBJ2-7; D call uncertain. CDR3 length: 14 amino acids. Germline lookup yields CDR1 SGHRS and CDR2 YFSETQ. V lost 0 bases and J lost 2, with 9 bases in between. The CDR3 DNA follows: TGCGCCAGCAGCTTGGATCGACGGACCTACGAGCAGTACTTC. This codes for CASSLDRRTYEQYF. Combining the CDR3 with reference TRBV5-1 and TRBJ2-7 gives the whole variable domain KAGVTQTPRYLIKTRGQQVTLSCSPISGHRSVSWYQQTPGQGLQFLFEYFSETQRNKGNFPGRFSGRQFSNSRSEMNVSTLELGDSALYLCASSLDRRTYEQYFGPGTRLTVT.

The chain employs TRBV6-6 and TRBJ2-1, with D possibly being TRBD2 (6 bases). This CDR3 spans 15 amino acids. V was pared by 1 base and J by 8 bases, with 15 bases between. Per germline, CDR1 MNHNY and CDR2 SVGAGI (reference sequence). The CDR3: CASSYYPPGVHEQFF. Here the CDR3 DNA reads TGTGCCAGCAGTTACTACCCTCCGGGGGTCCATGAGCAGTTCTTC.

The CDR3 loop reads CASSSGTSGASQNIQYF. The CDR3 bases are TGTGCCAGCAGCTCGGGGACTAGCGGGGCAAGCCAAAACATTCAGTACTTC. The chain uses TRBV5-4 and TRBJ2-4; 13 nucleotides match TRBD2. The CDR3 is 17 amino acids. Germline CDR1 is SGHNT and CDR2 is YYREEE (reference sequence). V trimming: 3 bases; J trimming: 5 bases; junction bases outside the gene matches: 8.

A note on this clone: The same CDR3 also results from other DNA sequences found in this sample. The rearrangement joins TRBV20-1 to TRBJ2-7; D is unclear. The CDR3 is 11 residues long. Trimming shortened V by 2 bases and J by 3 bases, and 5 bases separated the two germline ends. In germline, CDR1 is DFQATT, CDR2 SNEGSKA (reference sequence). CDR3 nucleotides: TGCAGTGCTAGACTTGACTACGAGCAGTACTTC. Protein: CSARLDYEQYF.

J is TRBJ1-6 and V is TRBV5-4; D call uncertain. There are 12 residues in the CDR3. Germline CDR1 SGHNT, CDR2 YYREEE (reference sequence). The germline V and J ends were trimmed by 4 bases and 7 bases, with 6 bases remaining between them. For the CDR3, the DNA is TGTGCCAGCAGCACGGAGAATTCACCCCTCCACTTT. This sequence encodes CASSTENSPLHF.

V and J are TRBV9 and TRBJ2-7, with no clear D. CDR1 is SGDLS, CDR2 YYNGEE, per germline. CDR3 size: 14 residues. V was cut by 0 bases and J by 1 base, with 8 bases left in between. This chain's CDR3 is CASSVELGSYEQYF. The CDR3 bases are TGTGCCAGCAGCGTAGAACTGGGATCCTACGAGCAGTACTTC.

This chain connects TRBV19 to TRBJ1-5; no clear D gene. The CDR3 length is 14 residues. Germline-derived CDR1 and CDR2 are LNHDA and SQIVND (reference sequence). V was clipped by 5 bases and J by 0 bases, with 8 bases between them. The chain's CDR3 is CASSLVDSNQPQHF. As DNA, the CDR3 is TGTGCCAGTAGTCTCGTTGATAGCAATCAGCCCCAGCATTTT.